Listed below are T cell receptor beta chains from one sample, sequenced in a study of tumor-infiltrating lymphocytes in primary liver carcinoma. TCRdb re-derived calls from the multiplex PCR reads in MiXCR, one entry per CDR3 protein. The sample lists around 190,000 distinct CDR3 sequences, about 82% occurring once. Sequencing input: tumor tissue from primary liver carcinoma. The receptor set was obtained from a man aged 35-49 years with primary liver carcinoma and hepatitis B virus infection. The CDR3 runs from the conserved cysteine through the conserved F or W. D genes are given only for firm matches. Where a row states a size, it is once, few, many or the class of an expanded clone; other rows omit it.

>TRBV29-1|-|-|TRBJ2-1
CNGGSGSKQFF
TGCAACGGGGGCTCGGGAAGTAAGCAGTTCTTC
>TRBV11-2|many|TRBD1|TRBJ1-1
CASSWDRGLYTEAFF
TGTGCCAGCAGCTGGGACAGGGGTTTGTACACTGAAGCTTTCTTT
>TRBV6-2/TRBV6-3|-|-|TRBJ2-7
CASSYSCSGRRYEQYF
TGTGCCAGCAGTTACTCGTGTAGTGGGAGGAGATACGAGCAGTACTTC
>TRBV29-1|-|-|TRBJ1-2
CNVAQGWSMGYGYTF
TGCAACGTTGCGCAGGGCTGGAGCATGGGCTATGGCTACACCTTC
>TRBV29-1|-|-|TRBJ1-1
CGVGGRWGMNTEAFF
TGCGGCGTTGGTGGACGATGGGGTATGAACACCGAAGCTTTCTTT
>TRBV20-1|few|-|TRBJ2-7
CSASIPLGLSYEQYF
TGCAGTGCTAGTATTCCCCTGGGACTCTCCTACGAGCAGTACTTC
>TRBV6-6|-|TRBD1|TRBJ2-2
CTSNTGTGVDTGELFF
TGTACCAGCAACACCGGTACAGGGGTGGACACCGGGGAGCTGTTTTTT
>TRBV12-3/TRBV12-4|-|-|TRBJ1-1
CASRQLGGLKDFF
TGTGCCAGCAGACAGCTCGGAGGACTGAAAGATTTCTTT
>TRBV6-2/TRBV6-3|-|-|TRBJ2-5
CVRTPQGAQETQYF
TGTGTCAGAACCCCCCAGGGAGCCCAAGAGACCCAGTACTTC
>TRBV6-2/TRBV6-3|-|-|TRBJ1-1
CATSSPLRNEAFF
TGCGCCACCAGTTCCCCCCTTCGTAATGAAGCTTTCTTT
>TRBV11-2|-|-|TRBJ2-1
CASSLDPLALGDEQFF
TGTGCCAGCAGCCTAGATCCTTTAGCGTTAGGGGATGAACAGTTCTTC
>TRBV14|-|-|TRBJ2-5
CASNRAGSQETQYF
TGTGCCAGCAACCGAGCCGGAAGCCAAGAGACCCAGTACTTC
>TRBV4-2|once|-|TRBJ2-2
CACSPVRGGNTGELFF
TGTGCCTGCAGCCCAGTAAGAGGGGGTAACACCGGGGAGCTGTTTTTT
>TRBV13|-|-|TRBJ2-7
CPSSSYTYSGEQYF
TGTCCCAGCAGCTCCTATACTTATTCGGGCGAGCAATACTTC
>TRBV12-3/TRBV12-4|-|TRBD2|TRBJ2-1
CAISLGLAGPPYNEQFF
TGTGCCATCAGTCTGGGACTAGCGGGACCTCCCTATAATGAGCAGTTCTTC
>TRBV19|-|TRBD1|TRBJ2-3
CASSLGTGEGTDTQYF
TGTGCCAGTAGCCTCGGGACAGGGGAGGGCACAGATACGCAGTATTTT
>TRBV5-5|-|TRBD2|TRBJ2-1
CVSSSEGTSGGNEQFF
TGTGTCAGCAGCTCGGAAGGGACTAGCGGGGGGAATGAGCAGTTCTTC
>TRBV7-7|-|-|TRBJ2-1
CASSPKVGGEQFF
TGTGCCAGCAGCCCCAAGGTAGGGGGGGAGCAGTTCTTC
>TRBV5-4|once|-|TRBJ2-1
CLSCSYNEQFF
TGTCTCAGCTGCTCCTACAATGAGCAGTTCTTC
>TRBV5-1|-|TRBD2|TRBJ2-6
CASSPREGNAGANVLTF
TGCGCCAGCAGCCCCCGGGAGGGGAACGCTGGGGCCAACGTCCTGACTTTC
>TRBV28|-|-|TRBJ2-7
CASSNPMGSHYEQYF
TGTGCCAGCAGCAACCCGATGGGGTCTCACTACGAGCAGTACTTC
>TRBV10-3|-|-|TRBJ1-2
CAISESSGDYSYAF
TGTGCCATCAGTGAGTCGTCAGGGGACTATAGCTACGCCTTC
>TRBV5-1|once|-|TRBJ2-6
CASGLCGTRAGANVLTF
TGCGCCAGCGGCTTGTGTGGGACACGGGCTGGGGCCAACGTCCTGACTTTC
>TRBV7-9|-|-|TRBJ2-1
CASSESLSEKNEEFF
TGTGCCAGCAGTGAGAGTTTATCCGAAAAAAATGAGGAGTTCTTC
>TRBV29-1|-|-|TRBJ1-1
CSWAPGWAMNTEAFF
TGTAGCTGGGCCCCAGGCTGGGCCATGAATACTGAAGCTTTCTTT
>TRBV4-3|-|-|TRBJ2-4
CASNQDGSLAKNIKYF
TGTGCCAGCAACCAAGATGGCAGCCTAGCCAAAAACATTAAGTACTTC
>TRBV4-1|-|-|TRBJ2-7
CATSQETPVDEHYF
TGCGCCACCAGCCAAGAGACCCCTGTTGACGAGCACTACTTC
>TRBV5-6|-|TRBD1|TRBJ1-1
CASSPRQGWTEAFF
TGTGCCAGTAGCCCACGACAGGGGTGGACTGAAGCTTTCTTT
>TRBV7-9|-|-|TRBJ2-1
CASSLGVVASNEQFF
TGTGCCAGCAGCTTAGGGGTAGTGGCCTCAAATGAGCAGTTCTTC
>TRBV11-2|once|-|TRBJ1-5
CASSLVGATGSNEHHHF
TGTGCCAGCAGCTTAGTAGGGGCAACAGGGAGCAATGAGCACCATCATTTT
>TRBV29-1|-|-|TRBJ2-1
CSVDPSRANANEQFF
TGCAGCGTTGATCCTTCTAGGGCCAATGCCAATGAGCAGTTCTTC
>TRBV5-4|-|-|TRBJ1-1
CAISIPGVNTEAFF
TGTGCCATCAGCATTCCCGGGGTGAACACTGAAGCTTTCTTT
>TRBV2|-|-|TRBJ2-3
CASSIQIPTDTQYF
TGTGCCAGTAGTATACAGATACCCACAGATACGCAGTATTTT
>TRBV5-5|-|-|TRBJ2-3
CASNLTGGHPDTQYF
TGTGCCAGCAACTTGACCGGGGGGCACCCAGATACACAGTATTTT
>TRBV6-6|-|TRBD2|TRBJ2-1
CANSYSNGLAVSYNEQFF
TGTGCCAACAGTTACTCGAATGGGCTAGCGGTCTCTTACAATGAGCAGTTCTTC
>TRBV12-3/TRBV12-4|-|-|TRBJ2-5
CDSSPVGQGSVSQETQYF
TGTGACAGCAGCCCAGTGGGTCAGGGATCGGTAAGCCAAGAGACCCAGTACTTC
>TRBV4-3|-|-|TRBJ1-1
CASSPGPREKTEAFF
TGCGCCAGCAGCCCGGGGCCCCGAGAGAAAACTGAAGCTTTCTTT
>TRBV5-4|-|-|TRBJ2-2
CASRAGANTGELFF
TGTGCCAGCAGAGCAGGGGCGAACACCGGGGAGCTGTTTTTT
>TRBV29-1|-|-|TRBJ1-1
CSGGRGWGMNTETFF
TGCAGCGGTGGACGGGGTTGGGGGATGAACACTGAAACTTTCTTT
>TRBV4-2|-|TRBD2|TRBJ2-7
CACSRDSGRDNEQYF
TGTGCCTGCAGCCGAGATAGCGGGAGGGACAACGAGCAGTACTTC